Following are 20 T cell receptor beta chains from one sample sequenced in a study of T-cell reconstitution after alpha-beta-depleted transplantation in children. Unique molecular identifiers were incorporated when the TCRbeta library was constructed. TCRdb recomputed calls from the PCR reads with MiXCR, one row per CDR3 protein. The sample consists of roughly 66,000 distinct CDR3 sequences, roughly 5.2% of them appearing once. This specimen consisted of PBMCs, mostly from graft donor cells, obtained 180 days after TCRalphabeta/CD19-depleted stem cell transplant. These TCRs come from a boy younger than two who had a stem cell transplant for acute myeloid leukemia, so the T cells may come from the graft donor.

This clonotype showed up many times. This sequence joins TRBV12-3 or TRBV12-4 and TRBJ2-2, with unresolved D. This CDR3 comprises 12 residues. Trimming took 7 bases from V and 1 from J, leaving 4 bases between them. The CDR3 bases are TGTGCCAGCATTGAGAACACCGGGGAGCTGTTTTTT. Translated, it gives CASIENTGELFF.

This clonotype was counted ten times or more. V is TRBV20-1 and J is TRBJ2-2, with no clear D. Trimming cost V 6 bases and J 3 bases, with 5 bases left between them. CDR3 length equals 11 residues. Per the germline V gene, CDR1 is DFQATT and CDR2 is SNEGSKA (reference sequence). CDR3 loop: CSAHYTGELFF. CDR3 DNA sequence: TGCAGTGCGCACTACACCGGGGAGCTGTTTTTT.

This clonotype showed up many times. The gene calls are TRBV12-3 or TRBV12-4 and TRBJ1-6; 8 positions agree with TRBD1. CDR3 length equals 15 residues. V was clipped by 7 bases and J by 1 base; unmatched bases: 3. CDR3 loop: CASTRDRSYNSPLHF. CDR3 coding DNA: TGTGCCAGCACCAGGGACAGGTCCTATAATTCACCCCTCCACTTT.

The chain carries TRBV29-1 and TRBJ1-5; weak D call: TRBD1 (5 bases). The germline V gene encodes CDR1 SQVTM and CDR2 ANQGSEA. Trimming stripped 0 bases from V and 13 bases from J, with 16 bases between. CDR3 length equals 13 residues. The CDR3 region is CSVEEAGNRPQHF. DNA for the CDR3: TGCAGCGTTGAAGAGGCAGGGAATCGGCCGCAGCATTTT.

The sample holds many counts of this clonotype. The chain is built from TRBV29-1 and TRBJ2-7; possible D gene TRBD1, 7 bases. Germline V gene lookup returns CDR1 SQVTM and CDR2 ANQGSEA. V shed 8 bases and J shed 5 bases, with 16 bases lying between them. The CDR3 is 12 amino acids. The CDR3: CSPKGRGDEQYV. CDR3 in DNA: TGCAGCCCCAAAGGCAGGGGGGACGAGCAGTACGTC.

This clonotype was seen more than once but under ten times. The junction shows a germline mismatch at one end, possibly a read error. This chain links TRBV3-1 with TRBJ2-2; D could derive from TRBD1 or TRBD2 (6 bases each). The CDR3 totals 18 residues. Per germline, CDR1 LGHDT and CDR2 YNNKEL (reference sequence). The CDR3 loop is CASTQEGWGAASTGELFF. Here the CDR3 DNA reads TGTGCCAGCACCCAAGAGGGTTGGGGGGCCGCGAGCACCGGGGAGCTGTTTTTT.

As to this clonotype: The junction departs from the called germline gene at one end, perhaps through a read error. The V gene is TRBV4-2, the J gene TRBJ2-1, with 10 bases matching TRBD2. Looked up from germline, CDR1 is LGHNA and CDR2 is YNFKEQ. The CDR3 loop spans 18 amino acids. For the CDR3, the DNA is TGTGCCATCAGCCATTATACAGGGAGCGGGGGGGCCTACAATGAGCAGTTCTTC. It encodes CAISHYTGSGGAYNEQFF.

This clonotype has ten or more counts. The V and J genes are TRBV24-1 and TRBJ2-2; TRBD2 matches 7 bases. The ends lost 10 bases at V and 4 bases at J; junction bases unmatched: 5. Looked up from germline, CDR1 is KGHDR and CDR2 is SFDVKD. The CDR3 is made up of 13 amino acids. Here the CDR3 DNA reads TGTGCCACAGCGGGGAGGGTCACCGGGGAGCTGTTTTTT. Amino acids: CATAGRVTGELFF.

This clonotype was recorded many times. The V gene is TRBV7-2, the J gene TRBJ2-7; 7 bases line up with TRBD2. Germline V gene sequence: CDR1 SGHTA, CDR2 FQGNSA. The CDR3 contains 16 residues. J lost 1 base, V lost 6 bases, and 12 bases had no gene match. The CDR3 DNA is TGTGCCAGCAGTTCCACCGGGACCGGGAGGTCCTACGAGCAGTACGTC. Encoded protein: CASSSTGTGRSYEQYV.

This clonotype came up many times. The CDR3 sequence: CASSLGQGADEQYV. For the CDR3, the DNA is TGCGCCAGCAGCCTGGGACAGGGGGCGGACGAGCAGTACGTC. The rearrangement uses TRBV5-1 and TRBJ2-7; 12 bases match TRBD1. This CDR3 has 14 residues. Trimming at V came to 4 bases and at J to 5 bases, leaving 4 bases not matched to a gene. CDR1 SGHRS and CDR2 YFSETQ come from the germline V gene.

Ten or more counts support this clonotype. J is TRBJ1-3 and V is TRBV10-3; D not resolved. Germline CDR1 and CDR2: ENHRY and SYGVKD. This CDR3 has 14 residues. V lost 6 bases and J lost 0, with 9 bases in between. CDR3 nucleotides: TGTGCCATCAGGTCCCCTCTCTCTGGAAACACCATATATTTT. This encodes CAIRSPLSGNTIYF.

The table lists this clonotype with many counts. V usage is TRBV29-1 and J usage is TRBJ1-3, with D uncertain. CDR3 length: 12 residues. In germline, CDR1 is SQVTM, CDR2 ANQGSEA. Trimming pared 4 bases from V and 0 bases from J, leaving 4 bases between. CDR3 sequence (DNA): TGCAGCGTTGCTAGCTCTGGAAACACCATATATTTT. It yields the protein CSVASSGNTIYF.

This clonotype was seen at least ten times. CDR3 in amino acids: CASSPAAGPNTEAFF. CDR3 nucleotide sequence: TGTGCCAGCAGCCCCGCAGCAGGGCCAAACACTGAAGCTTTCTTT. V is TRBV11-1 and J is TRBJ1-1, with D tentatively TRBD1 (5 bases). The length of the CDR3 is 15 residues. Germline-derived CDR1 and CDR2 are SGHAT and FQDESV (reference sequence). The V gene lost 5 bases and the J gene lost 2 bases, with 15 bases spanning the gap.

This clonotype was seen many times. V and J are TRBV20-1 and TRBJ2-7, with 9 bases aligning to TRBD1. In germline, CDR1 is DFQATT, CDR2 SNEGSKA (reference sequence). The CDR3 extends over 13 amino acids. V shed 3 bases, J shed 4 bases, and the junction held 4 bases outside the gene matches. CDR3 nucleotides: TGCAGTGCTAGTAGGGACAGGGAGTACGAGCAGTACGTC. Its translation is CSASRDREYEQYV.

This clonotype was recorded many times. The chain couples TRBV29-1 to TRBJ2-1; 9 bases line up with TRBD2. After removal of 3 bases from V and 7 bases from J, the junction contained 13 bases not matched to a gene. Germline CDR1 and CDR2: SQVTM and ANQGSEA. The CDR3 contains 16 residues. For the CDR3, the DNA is TGCAGCGTTGAGGTGGGCGGGGGGGGTATAGTTAATGAGCAGTTCTTC. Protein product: CSVEVGGGGIVNEQFF.

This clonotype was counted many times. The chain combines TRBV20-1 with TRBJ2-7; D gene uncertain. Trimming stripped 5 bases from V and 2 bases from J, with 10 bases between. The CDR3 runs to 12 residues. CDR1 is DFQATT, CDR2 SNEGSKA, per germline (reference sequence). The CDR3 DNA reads TGCAGTGCTGTTCGTAGTCCCTACGAGCAGTACGTC. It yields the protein CSAVRSPYEQYV.

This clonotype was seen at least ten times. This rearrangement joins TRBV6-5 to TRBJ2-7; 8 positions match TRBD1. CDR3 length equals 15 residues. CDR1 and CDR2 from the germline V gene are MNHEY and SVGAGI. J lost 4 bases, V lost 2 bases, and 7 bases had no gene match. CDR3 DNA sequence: TGTGCCAGCAGTTACCGGAGCGGACAGGGATACGAGCAGTACTTC. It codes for CASSYRSGQGYEQYF.

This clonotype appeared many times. CDR3 DNA sequence: TGCGCCAGCAGTTCCGCGGGGGGGGACTCAGATACGCAGTATTTT. It translates to CASSSAGGDSDTQYF. The genes are TRBV5-1 and TRBJ2-3; 9 nucleotides match TRBD2. The CDR3 contains 15 residues. From germline, CDR1 is SGHRS and CDR2 YFSETQ. J gave up 4 bases and V 5 bases, and 8 bases lay outside the gene matches. The full variable domain, completed using reference TRBV5-1 and TRBJ2-3, is KAGVTQTPRYLIKTRGQQVTLSCSPISGHRSVSWYQQTPGQGLQFLFEYFSETQRNKGNFPGRFSGRQFSNSRSEMNVSTLELGDSALYLCASSSAGGDSDTQYFGPGTRLTVL.

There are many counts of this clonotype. The CDR3 sequence: CASSLARVRKGANVLTF. CDR3 coding DNA: TGTGCCAGCAGCTTAGCCCGAGTCCGGAAGGGGGCCAACGTCCTGACTTTC. The chain uses TRBV7-8 and TRBJ2-6; D is uncertain. The germline gives CDR1 SGHVS, CDR2 FQNEAQ. The V end was cut by 0 bases, the J end by 4 bases, with 13 bases between. This CDR3 region has 17 residues.

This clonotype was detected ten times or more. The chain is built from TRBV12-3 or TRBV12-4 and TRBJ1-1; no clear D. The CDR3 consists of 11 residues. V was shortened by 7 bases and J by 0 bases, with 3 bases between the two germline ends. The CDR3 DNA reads TGTGCCAGCACCCTGAACACTGAAGCTTTCTTT. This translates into CASTLNTEAFF.